This TCR beta chain was retrieved from a study of T cells after yellow fever vaccination (dated by TCRdb to the late 2010s). Describing the broader study: The SMART-Seq v4 Ultra Low Input RNA kit was used to prepare libraries from fractions with low cell numbers. To track T-cell clones before and after primary and booster YFV17D yellow fever vaccination, bulk TCR alpha and beta repertoires were sequenced longitudinally. The cohort comprised two healthy male donors, one aged 18 to 30 and one aged 30 to 40 years. Blood was collected at multiple timepoints before and after primary and secondary immunization, and bulk PBMC replicates and cell subsets were isolated.

This sample's treatment or condition label indicates: live attenuated yellow fever vaccine strain. At each blood-draw timepoint, two biological replicates of bulk PBMCs were collected. PBMCs were isolated from peripheral blood using a standard Ficoll-Paque protocol. RNA was extracted with TriZol from bulk PBMCs, CD4 and CD8 fractions, and dextramer-positive and dextramer-negative fractions. What the research found in general, with its limitations: Computational filtering was needed because FACS-sorted repertoires could contain abundant contaminating clonotypes from the bulk population. Compared with the primary T-cell response, the secondary T-cell response was faster but weaker, reaching its peak on day 5 rather than on day 15. Because the study included only a couple of donors, the extent to which the findings can be generalized is limited. A small fraction of clonotypes appeared in both the CD4 and CD8 compartments, likely as a result of convergent recombination. Most clones expanded after primary vaccination were re-detected after the booster (around 96% of CD4 and around 86% of CD8), suggesting broad memory maintenance.

TCR cDNA was synthesized by 5'RACE template switching, which introduced a universal primer site and unique molecular identifiers. cDNA synthesis was primed from both the TCR alpha and TCR beta constant segments. Library amplification involved two PCR steps, and the second step added sample barcodes and sequencing adapters. Sequencing of libraries was performed on Illumina HiSeq 2500 (2x100 bp) or NovaSeq (2x150 bp). The study's processing was this. Demultiplexing of reads and collapsing into UMI consensus sequences were performed with MIGEC, and V(D)J alignment was carried out with MiXCR. Using edgeR on replicate PBMC samples, clonotypes were called vaccine-responding if FDR was below 0.01 and the log2 fold change was above 5 up to day 15. Bulk clonotypes were assigned CD4 or CD8 identity according to which sequenced CD4 or CD8 repertoire held them at higher abundance. The public sequencing data were trimmed at Q25 with fastp and processed into clonotypes with MiXCR by TCRdb, which kept only in-frame beta chains. Rows are unified per CDR3 protein, each entry keeping the most common DNA and genes. TCRdb's processing, not the authors', yielded these V and J calls. Within this sample are approximately 550,000 distinct CDR3 sequences, with roughly 13% of them counted one time only. The top ten hold more than 12% of the sample.

Worth noting for this clonotype: The antigen it binds to is not known. Within one base of it there is no much larger clone, and no base qualities were kept.

The CDR3 measures 13 amino acids from cysteine to phenylalanine. Just CDR3 DNA is preserved here, 39 bases in frame from base 1. The germline ends are 8 bases apart after V is trimmed by 1 base and J by 5 bases. CDR1 is given as MGHDK and CDR2 as SYGVNS, both from the germline V gene. The sequenced sample was PBMCs, obtained on the day of the yellow fever booster vaccination. Recombination linked TRBV25-1 to TRBJ1-1; a confident D gene designation cannot be given. This sequence originates from a man between 25 and 39 years old who received the YFV17D yellow fever vaccine. The sequence in DNA is TGTGCCAGCAGTGAATTGGGTACAACTGAAGCTTTCTTT. Translated, this is CASSELGTTEAFF.